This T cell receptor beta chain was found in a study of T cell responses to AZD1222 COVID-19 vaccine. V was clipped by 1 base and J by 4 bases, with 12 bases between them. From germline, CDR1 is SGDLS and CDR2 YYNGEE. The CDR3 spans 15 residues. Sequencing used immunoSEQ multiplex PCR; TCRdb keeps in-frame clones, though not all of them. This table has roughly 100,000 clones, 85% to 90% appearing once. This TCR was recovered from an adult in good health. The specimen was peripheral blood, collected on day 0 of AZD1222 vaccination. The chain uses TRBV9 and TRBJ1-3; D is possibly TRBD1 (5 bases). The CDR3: CASSVNGAAGNTIYF. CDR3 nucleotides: TGTGCCAGCAGCGTAAACGGGGCTGCCGGAAACACCATATATTTT. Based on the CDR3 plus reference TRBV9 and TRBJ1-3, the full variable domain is DSGVTQTPKHLITATGQRVTLRCSPRSGDLSVYWYQQSLDQGLQFLIQYYNGEERAKGNILERFSAQQFPDLHSELNLSSLELGDSALYFCASSVNGAAGNTIYFGEGSWLTVV.